Listed here is a single T cell receptor beta chain. The data were obtained in a study of blood T cells in healthy people across ages. The V and J ends lost 2 bases and 5 bases, in that order; junction bases with no gene match: 7. The CDR3 consists of 17 residues. Germline values: CDR1 MNHNY, CDR2 SVGAGI (reference sequence). The use of a sample-barcoded 5' primer and a J-beta primer mix characterized a second PCR of about 6 to 12 cycles. TCRdb recomputed calls from the 5' RACE reads with MiXCR, one row per CDR3 protein. The sample carries about 730,000 distinct CDR3 sequences, about 42% recorded once.

The clonotype was recovered from a woman aged 55-70 years in good health. Sequencing input: blood. The chain is built from TRBV6-6 and TRBJ2-2; 11 bases align to TRBD1. The chain's CDR3 is CASSYRGQGARTGELFF. CDR3 DNA sequence: TGTGCCAGCAGTTACCGAGGACAGGGGGCAAGAACCGGGGAGCTGTTTTTT.